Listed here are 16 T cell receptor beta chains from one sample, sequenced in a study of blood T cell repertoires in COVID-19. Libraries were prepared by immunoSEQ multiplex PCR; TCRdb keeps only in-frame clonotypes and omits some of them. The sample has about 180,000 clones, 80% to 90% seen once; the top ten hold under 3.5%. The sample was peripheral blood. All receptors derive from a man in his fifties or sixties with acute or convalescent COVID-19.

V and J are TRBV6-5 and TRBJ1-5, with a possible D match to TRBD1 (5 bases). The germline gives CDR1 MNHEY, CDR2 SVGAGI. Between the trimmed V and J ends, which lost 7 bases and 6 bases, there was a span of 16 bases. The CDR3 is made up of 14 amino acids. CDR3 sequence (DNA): TGTGCCAGCAAACCCCCAGGGTACGGTCAGCCCCAGCATTTT. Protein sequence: CASKPPGYGQPQHF.

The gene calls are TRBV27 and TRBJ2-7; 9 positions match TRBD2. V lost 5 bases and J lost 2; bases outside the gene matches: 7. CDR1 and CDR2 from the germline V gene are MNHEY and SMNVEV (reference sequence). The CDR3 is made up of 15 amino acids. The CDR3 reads CASSNPSGAPYEQYF. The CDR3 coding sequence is TGTGCCAGCAGTAATCCTAGCGGGGCCCCCTACGAGCAGTACTTC.

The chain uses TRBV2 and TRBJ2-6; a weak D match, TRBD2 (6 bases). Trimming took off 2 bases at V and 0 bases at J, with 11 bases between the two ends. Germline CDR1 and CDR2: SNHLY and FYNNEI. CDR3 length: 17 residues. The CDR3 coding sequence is TGTGCCAGCAGTGAAAGCCACGGGGGCTCTGGGGCCAACGTCCTGACTTTC. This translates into CASSESHGGSGANVLTF.

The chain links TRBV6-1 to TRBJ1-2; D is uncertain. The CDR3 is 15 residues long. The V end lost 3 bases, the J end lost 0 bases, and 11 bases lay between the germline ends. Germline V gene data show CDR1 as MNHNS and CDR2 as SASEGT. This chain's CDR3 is CASSEGRGPNYGYTF. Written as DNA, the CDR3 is TGTGCCAGCAGTGAGGGAAGAGGGCCTAACTATGGCTACACCTTC.

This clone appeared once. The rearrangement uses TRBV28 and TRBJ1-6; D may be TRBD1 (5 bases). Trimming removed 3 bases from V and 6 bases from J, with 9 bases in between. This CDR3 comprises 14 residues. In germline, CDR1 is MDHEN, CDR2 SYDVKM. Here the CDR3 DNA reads TGTGCCAGCAGTTTGTACAGGCTTAATTCACCCCTCCACTTT. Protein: CASSLYRLNSPLHF.

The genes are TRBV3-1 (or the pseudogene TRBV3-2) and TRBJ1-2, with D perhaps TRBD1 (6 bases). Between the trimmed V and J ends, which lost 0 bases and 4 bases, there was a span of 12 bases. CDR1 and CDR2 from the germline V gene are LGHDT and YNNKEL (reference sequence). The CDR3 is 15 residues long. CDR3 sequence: CASSQESRTVYGYTF. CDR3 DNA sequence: TGTGCCAGCAGCCAAGAATCCCGGACAGTCTATGGCTACACCTTC.

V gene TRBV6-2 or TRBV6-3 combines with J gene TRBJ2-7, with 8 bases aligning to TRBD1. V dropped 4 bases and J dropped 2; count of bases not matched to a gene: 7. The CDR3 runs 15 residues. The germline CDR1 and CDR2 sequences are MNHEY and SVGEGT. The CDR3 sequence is CASSSAGTGAYEQYF. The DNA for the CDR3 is TGTGCCAGCAGTTCCGCCGGGACAGGAGCCTACGAGCAGTACTTC.

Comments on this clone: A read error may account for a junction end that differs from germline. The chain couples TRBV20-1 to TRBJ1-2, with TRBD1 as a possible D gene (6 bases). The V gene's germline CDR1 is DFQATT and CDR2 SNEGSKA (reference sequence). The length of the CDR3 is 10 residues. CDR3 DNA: TGCAGTGCTAGAGAAGCGGCAGGGACATTC. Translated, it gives CSAREAAGTF.

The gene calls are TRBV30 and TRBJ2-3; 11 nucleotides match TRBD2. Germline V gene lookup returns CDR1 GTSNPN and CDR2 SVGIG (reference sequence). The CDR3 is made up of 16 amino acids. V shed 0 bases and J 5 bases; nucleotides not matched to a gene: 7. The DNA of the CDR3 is TGTGCCTGGAGTGTACGAACTAGCGGGAGAGAAGATACGCAGTATTTT. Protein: CAWSVRTSGREDTQYF.

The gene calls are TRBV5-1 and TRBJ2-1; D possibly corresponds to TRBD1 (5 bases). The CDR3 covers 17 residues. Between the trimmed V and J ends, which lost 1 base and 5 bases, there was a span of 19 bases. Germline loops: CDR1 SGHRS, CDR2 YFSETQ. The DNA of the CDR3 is TGCGCCAGCAGCTTGCAGGGAAACCTCCTCTTCAACAATGAGCAGTTCTTC. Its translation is CASSLQGNLLFNNEQFF.

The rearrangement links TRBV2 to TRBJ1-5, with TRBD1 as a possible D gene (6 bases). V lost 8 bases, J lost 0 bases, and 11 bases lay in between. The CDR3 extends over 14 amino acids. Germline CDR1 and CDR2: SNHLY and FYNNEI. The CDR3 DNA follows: TGTGCCAGCCACAGGGTGGATAGCAATCAGCCCCAGCATTTT. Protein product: CASHRVDSNQPQHF.

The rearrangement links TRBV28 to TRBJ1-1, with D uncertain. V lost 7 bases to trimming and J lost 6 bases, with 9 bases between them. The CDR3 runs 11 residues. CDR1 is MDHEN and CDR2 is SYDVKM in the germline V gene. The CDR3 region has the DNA TGTGCCAGCATGAAGCGGGCTGAAGCTTTCTTT. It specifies CASMKRAEAFF.

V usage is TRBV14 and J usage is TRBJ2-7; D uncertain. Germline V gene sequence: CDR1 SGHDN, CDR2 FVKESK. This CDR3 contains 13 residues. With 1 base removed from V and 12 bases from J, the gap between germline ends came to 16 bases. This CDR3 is CASSQVARQDMYF. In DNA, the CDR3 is TGTGCCAGCAGCCAAGTGGCCCGCCAGGATATGTACTTC.

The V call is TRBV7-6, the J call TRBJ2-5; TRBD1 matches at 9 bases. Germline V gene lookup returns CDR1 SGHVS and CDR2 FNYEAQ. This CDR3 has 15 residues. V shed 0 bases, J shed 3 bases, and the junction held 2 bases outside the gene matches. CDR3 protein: CASSLAGQGKETQYF. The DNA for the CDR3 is TGTGCCAGCAGCTTAGCCGGACAGGGGAAAGAGACCCAGTACTTC. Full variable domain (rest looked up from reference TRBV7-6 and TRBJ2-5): GAGVSQSPRYKVTKRGQDVALRCDPISGHVSLYWYRQALGQGPEFLTYFNYEAQQDKSGLPNDRFSAERPEGSISTLTIQRTEQRDSAMYRCASSLAGQGKETQYFGPGTRLLVL.

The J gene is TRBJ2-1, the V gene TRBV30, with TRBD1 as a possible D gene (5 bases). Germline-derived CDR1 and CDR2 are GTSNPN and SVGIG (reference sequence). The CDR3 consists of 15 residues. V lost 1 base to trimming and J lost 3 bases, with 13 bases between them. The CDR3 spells CAWSAQGAYYNEQFF. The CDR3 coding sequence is TGTGCCTGGAGTGCTCAAGGGGCTTACTACAATGAGCAGTTCTTC.

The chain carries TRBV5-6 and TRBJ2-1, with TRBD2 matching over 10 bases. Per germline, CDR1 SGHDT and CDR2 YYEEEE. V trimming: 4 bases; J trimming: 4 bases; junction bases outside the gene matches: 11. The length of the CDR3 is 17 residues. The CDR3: CASSLTTGTSVYNEQFF. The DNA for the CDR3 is TGTGCCAGCAGCCTAACGACCGGGACTAGCGTTTACAATGAGCAGTTCTTC. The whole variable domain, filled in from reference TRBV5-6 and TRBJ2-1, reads DAGVTQSPTHLIKTRGQQVTLRCSPKSGHDTVSWYQQALGQGPQFIFQYYEEEERQRGNFPDRFSGHQFPNYSSELNVNALLLGDSALYLCASSLTTGTSVYNEQFFGPGTRLTVL.